These 27 T cell receptor beta chains were sequenced from one sample in a study of blood T cells in healthy people across ages (dated by TCRdb to 2014 to 2015). Libraries were prepared through 5' RACE. Sequencer: Illumina HiSeq 2500. The second PCR ran for roughly 7 to 11 cycles and used a J-beta primer mix along with a sample-barcoded 5' primer. Using fastp trimming at Q25 and MiXCR clonotype assembly, TCRdb reanalyzed the public sequencing data and kept in-frame beta chains. Every distinct CDR3 protein forms one entry, paired with its most common genes and DNA. The sample yields about 780,000 distinct CDR3 sequences; about 45% were counted once. Clones ranked in the top ten supply around 18% of the sample. The specimen sequenced was blood. Receptor source: an elderly man in good health.

V and J are TRBV7-2 and TRBJ2-3; 11 nucleotides match TRBD2. Germline V lookup: CDR1 SGHTA, CDR2 FQGNSA. This CDR3 has 16 amino acids. The V and J ends lost 4 bases and 2 bases, in that order; junction bases with no gene match: 5. The CDR3 DNA reads as TGTGCCAGCAGCTCGGGACTAGCGGCATTCACAGATACGCAGTATTTT. This gives the protein CASSSGLAAFTDTQYF. The variable domain in full, completed from reference TRBV7-2 and TRBJ2-3, reads GAGVSQSPSNKVTEKGKDVELRCDPISGHTALYWYRQSLGQGLEFLIYFQGNSAPDKSGLPSDRFSAERTGGSVSTLTIQRTQQEDSAVYLCASSSGLAAFTDTQYFGPGTRLTVL.

This clonotype occurred a few times. This chain links TRBV11-2 with TRBJ2-1, with TRBD2 matching 10 bases. V lost 4 bases and J lost 6; bases outside the gene matches: 6. CDR1 SGHAT and CDR2 FQNNGV come from the germline V gene. The CDR3 has 15 residues. The CDR3, as DNA: TGTGCCAGCAGCTCGCGGACTAGCGGTGTCAATGAGCAGTTCTTC. Amino acid sequence: CASSSRTSGVNEQFF.

The chain has TRBV27 and TRBJ1-2; the D is unclear. CDR3 length: 12 residues. Germline V gene data show CDR1 as MNHEY and CDR2 as SMNVEV (reference sequence). The germline V and J ends were trimmed by 4 bases and 10 bases, with 13 bases remaining between them. The DNA of the CDR3 is TGTGCCAGCAGTTCTTATAACCGGGCCTACACCTTC. As protein: CASSSYNRAYTF.

The chain has TRBV20-1 and TRBJ2-3; unclear D gene. The V end lost 0 bases, the J end lost 13 bases, and 17 bases lay between the germline ends. The germline V gene has CDR1 DFQATT and CDR2 SNEGSKA (reference sequence). The CDR3 has 13 residues. In DNA form, the CDR3 reads TGCAGTGCTAGAGATCGGGTGAACGCTCCAAAGTATTTT. It codes for CSARDRVNAPKYF.

Regarding this clonotype: At one end, the junction sequence differs from germline, possibly due to a read error. This sequence joins TRBV20-1 and TRBJ2-1; 7 bases align to TRBD2. This CDR3 comprises 16 residues. Germline V CDR1 and CDR2: DFQATT, SNEGSKA (reference sequence). Written as DNA, the CDR3 is TGCAGAGCTAGAGGGAGGGACCCTAACCTCCACAATGAGCAGTTCTTC. Amino acids: CRARGRDPNLHNEQFF.

The chain uses TRBV12-5 and TRBJ1-2, with D possibly matching TRBD1 (5 bases). Trimming stripped 5 bases from V and 7 bases from J, with 14 bases between. Germline V gene sequence: CDR1 LGHNT, CDR2 FRNRAP. This CDR3 is built from 13 residues. The CDR3 loop reads CASGPIQGFGYTF. The CDR3 region has the DNA TGTGCTAGTGGTCCTATTCAGGGCTTTGGCTACACCTTC.

This clonotype was counted only a few times. The gene calls are TRBV5-1 and TRBJ2-5, with TRBD2 identical over 7 bases. The tail of the sequence fits TRBJ2-7 better, so the J call may be wrong. The CDR3 runs to 15 residues. CDR1 SGHRS and CDR2 YFSETQ come from the germline V gene. This CDR3 reads CASSSTLSGTYEQYF. For the CDR3, the DNA is TGCGCCAGCAGTTCAACCCTCAGCGGGACCTACGAGCAGTACTTC.

The chain recombines TRBV12-3 or TRBV12-4 with TRBJ2-3; D possibly corresponds to TRBD2 (5 bases). This CDR3 comprises 14 residues. V dropped 5 bases and J dropped 0 bases, with 9 bases sitting between them. The CDR3 DNA sequence: TGTGCCAGCAGTGCCGGGGAGAGCACAGATACGCAGTATTTT. This sequence encodes CASSAGESTDTQYF.

V is TRBV6-6 and J is TRBJ2-2, with D perhaps matching TRBD1 (6 bases). Germline lookup yields CDR1 MNHNY and CDR2 SVGAGI (reference sequence). The CDR3 is 15 amino acids. The V end lost 6 bases, the J end lost 5 bases, and 16 bases lay between the germline ends. The chain's CDR3 is CASRAAGVGTGELFF. The CDR3 DNA reads TGTGCCAGCAGGGCAGCAGGGGTAGGAACCGGGGAGCTGTTTTTT.

This clonotype has just a few counts. V and J are TRBV6-2 or TRBV6-3 and TRBJ2-1; 7 bases line up with TRBD2. The V gene's germline CDR1 is MNHEY and CDR2 SVGEGT. J lost 4 bases, V lost 8 bases, and 5 bases had no gene match. This CDR3 is built from 13 residues. This CDR3 reads CASLRERYNEQFF. The CDR3 DNA is TGTGCCAGCTTGCGGGAGCGGTACAATGAGCAGTTCTTC.

Concerning this clonotype itself: A much larger clone differs by one base, so this may be a read error. The J gene is TRBJ2-5, the V gene TRBV7-2; a possible D gene is TRBD2 (6 bases). The CDR3 runs to 17 residues. V shed 1 base and J shed 5 bases, with 20 bases lying between them. Germline assignment: CDR1 SGHTA and CDR2 FQGNSA. CDR3 coding DNA: TGTGCCAGCAGCTTAGAAGGAGGGAGTACTAATAGGGAGACCCAGTACTTC. Amino acids: CASSLEGGSTNRETQYF. Looking up the rest from reference TRBV7-2 and TRBJ2-5 gives the full variable domain: GAGVSQSPSNKVTEKGKDVELRCDPISGHTALYWYRQSLGQGLEFLIYFQGNSAPDKSGLPSDRFSAERTGGSVSTLTIQRTQQEDSAVYLCASSLEGGSTNRETQYFGPGTRLLVL.

The J gene is TRBJ2-7, the V gene TRBV10-3; TRBD2 might be the D (5 bases). The germline CDR1 and CDR2 sequences are ENHRY and SYGVKD. This CDR3 has 14 residues. The V gene lost 4 bases and the J gene lost 1 base, with 11 bases spanning the gap. The DNA for the CDR3 is TGTGCCATCAGTGGGGCTGGCGGGTCCTACGAGCAGTACTTC. Its protein is CAISGAGGSYEQYF.

This clonotype was seen once. The chain employs TRBV4-2 and TRBJ1-1; D unresolved. The germline V gene encodes CDR1 LGHNA and CDR2 YNFKEQ. The CDR3 runs to 14 residues. Trimming pared 0 bases from V and 3 bases from J, leaving 8 bases between. CDR3 residues: CASSQDDGYTEAFF. As DNA, the CDR3 is TGTGCCAGCAGCCAAGATGACGGATACACTGAAGCTTTCTTT.

The chain carries TRBV14 and TRBJ1-6; possible D gene TRBD1, 5 bases. The germline V gene has CDR1 SGHDN and CDR2 FVKESK. This CDR3 region has 15 residues. Deletions cut 7 bases from V and 10 bases from J, with 20 bases between. DNA for the CDR3: TGTGCCAGCACCAACCGGGGCCCCCAACCGTCACCCCTCCACTTT. This codes for CASTNRGPQPSPLHF.

The count of this clonotype is one. The chain couples TRBV2 to TRBJ1-1; D may be TRBD1 (5 bases). Looked up from germline, CDR1 is SNHLY and CDR2 is FYNNEI. The length of the CDR3 is 13 residues. Trimming shortened V by 6 bases and J by 1 base, and 9 bases separated the two germline ends. CDR3 in DNA: TGTGCCAGCAGAAATAGGGGGAACACTGAAGCTTTCTTT. It specifies CASRNRGNTEAFF.

The rearrangement uses TRBV18 and TRBJ2-1, with D tentatively TRBD1 (5 bases). Looked up from germline, CDR1 is KGHSH and CDR2 is LQKENI. V lost 0 bases to trimming and J lost 8 bases, with 11 bases between them. The CDR3 runs to 14 residues. The CDR3 nucleotides read TGTGCCAGCTCACCACCATCAGGGTGGGATGAGCAGTTCTTC. Protein sequence: CASSPPSGWDEQFF.

This clonotype showed up just once. The CDR3 coding sequence is TGTGCCAGCAGCCCAGCAATGGTGTCCCAAGAGACCCAGTACTTC. Translated: CASSPAMVSQETQYF. This rearrangement joins TRBV7-9 to TRBJ2-4; D not certain. The J call may be faulty, since TRBJ2-5 better matches the DNA end. Germline V gene lookup returns CDR1 SEHNR and CDR2 FQNEAQ (reference sequence). The CDR3 is made up of 15 amino acids.

This clonotype appeared a few times. The chain links TRBV29-1 to TRBJ2-3, with D perhaps TRBD2 (6 bases). Between the trimmed V and J ends, which lost 5 bases and 0 bases, there was a span of 9 bases. There are 13 residues in the CDR3. The germline V gene encodes CDR1 SQVTM and CDR2 ANQGSEA. The CDR3 reads CSVTSGSTDTQYF. CDR3 coding DNA: TGCAGCGTTACGAGCGGGAGCACAGATACGCAGTATTTT.

As for this clonotype: This clone may be a read error of a much larger clone one base away. The genes are TRBV5-1 and TRBJ2-5; tentative D call: TRBD2 (6 bases). Trimming left V 2 bases short and J 9 bases short, with 20 bases between. CDR3 size: 15 residues. Germline-derived CDR1 and CDR2 are SGHRS and YFSETQ. CDR3: CASSFPQFEGEAQYF. The CDR3 DNA sequence: TGCGCCAGCAGCTTCCCGCAGTTCGAAGGGGAGGCCCAGTACTTC.

This chain joins TRBV5-1 and TRBJ1-2; D perhaps matches TRBD1 (5 bases). This CDR3 spans 17 amino acids. V shed 0 bases and J shed 4 bases, with 19 bases lying between them. Germline values: CDR1 SGHRS, CDR2 YFSETQ. In DNA, the CDR3 is TGCGCCAGCAGCTTGGCCGGGGGGGATGAGGGCTCCTATGGCTACACCTTC. Translated, it gives CASSLAGGDEGSYGYTF. The full variable domain, completed using reference TRBV5-1 and TRBJ1-2, is KAGVTQTPRYLIKTRGQQVTLSCSPISGHRSVSWYQQTPGQGLQFLFEYFSETQRNKGNFPGRFSGRQFSNSRSEMNVSTLELGDSALYLCASSLAGGDEGSYGYTFGSGTRLTVV.

DNA of the CDR3: TGTGCCAGCAGCCCGACTGGTGGGACGTTATACAATGAGCAGTTCTTC. It translates to CASSPTGGTLYNEQFF. J is TRBJ2-1 and V is TRBV7-2, with D perhaps matching TRBD1 or TRBD2 (5 bases each). Germline V gives CDR1 SGHTA, CDR2 FQGNSA. The CDR3 is 16 amino acids. V was trimmed by 5 bases and J by 4 bases, leaving 18 bases between them.

The V gene is TRBV5-1, the J gene TRBJ1-1; 8 bases match TRBD1. Germline assignment: CDR1 SGHRS and CDR2 YFSETQ. The CDR3 contains 14 residues. V lost 2 bases, J lost 7 bases, and 7 bases stayed unmatched. This CDR3 is CASSFGQGAGEAFF. In nucleotides, the CDR3 is TGCGCCAGCAGCTTTGGGCAGGGGGCAGGTGAAGCTTTCTTT.

This clonotype was found a few times. The J gene is TRBJ1-2, the V gene TRBV19, with D perhaps matching TRBD1 (5 bases). Germline CDR1 and CDR2: LNHDA and SQIVND (reference sequence). The CDR3 loop spans 11 amino acids. Trimming removed 10 bases at V and 8 bases at J, with 14 bases between. The DNA of the CDR3 is TGTGCCACCCTCCGGGGGGACGGCTACACCTTC. This translates into CATLRGDGYTF.

This clonotype has only a few counts. The chain links TRBV27 to TRBJ2-7; D not resolved. Trimming cost V 6 bases and J 1 base, with 19 bases left between them. Germline-derived CDR1 and CDR2 are MNHEY and SMNVEV (reference sequence). This CDR3 comprises 16 residues. CDR3 amino acids: CASSPTSLVRSYEQYF. The CDR3 DNA is TGTGCCAGCAGCCCCACGAGTTTGGTACGATCCTACGAGCAGTACTTC.

The chain joins TRBV10-3 to TRBJ2-7; D is possibly TRBD1 (6 bases). This CDR3 comprises 14 residues. Germline CDR1 and CDR2: ENHRY and SYGVKD. Trimming removed 10 bases at V and 1 base at J, with 17 bases between. The CDR3 sequence: CATKGDPGSYEQYF. In DNA form, the CDR3 reads TGTGCCACCAAGGGGGACCCTGGGTCCTACGAGCAGTACTTC.

This clonotype was observed a few times. The rearrangement links TRBV6-5 to TRBJ2-4; 7 bases map to TRBD1. The J call could be wrong; TRBJ2-7 is a better fit for the DNA end. This CDR3 contains 14 residues. CDR1 is MNHEY, CDR2 SVGAGI, per germline. In DNA form, the CDR3 reads TGTGCCAGCAGCCAGACAGGGCTGTCCTACGAGCAGTACTTC. Its translation: CASSQTGLSYEQYF.

This chain links TRBV12-3 or TRBV12-4 with TRBJ2-1; D is uncertain. With 3 bases removed from V and 5 bases from J, the gap between germline ends came to 11 bases. The CDR3 has 14 residues. The chain's CDR3 is CASSLFLTHNEQFF. The CDR3 bases are TGTGCCAGCAGTTTGTTCCTAACACACAATGAGCAGTTCTTC.